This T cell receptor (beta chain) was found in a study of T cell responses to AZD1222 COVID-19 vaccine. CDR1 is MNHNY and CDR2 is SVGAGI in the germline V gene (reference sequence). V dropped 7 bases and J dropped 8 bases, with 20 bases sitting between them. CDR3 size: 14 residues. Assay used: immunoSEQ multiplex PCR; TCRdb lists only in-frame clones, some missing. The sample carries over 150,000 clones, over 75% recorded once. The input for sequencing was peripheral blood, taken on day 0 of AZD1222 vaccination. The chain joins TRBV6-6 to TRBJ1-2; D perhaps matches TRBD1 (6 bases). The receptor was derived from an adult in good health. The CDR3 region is CASIRGAEPTGYTF. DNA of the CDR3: TGTGCCAGCATCAGGGGCGCAGAACCCACGGGCTACACCTTC.